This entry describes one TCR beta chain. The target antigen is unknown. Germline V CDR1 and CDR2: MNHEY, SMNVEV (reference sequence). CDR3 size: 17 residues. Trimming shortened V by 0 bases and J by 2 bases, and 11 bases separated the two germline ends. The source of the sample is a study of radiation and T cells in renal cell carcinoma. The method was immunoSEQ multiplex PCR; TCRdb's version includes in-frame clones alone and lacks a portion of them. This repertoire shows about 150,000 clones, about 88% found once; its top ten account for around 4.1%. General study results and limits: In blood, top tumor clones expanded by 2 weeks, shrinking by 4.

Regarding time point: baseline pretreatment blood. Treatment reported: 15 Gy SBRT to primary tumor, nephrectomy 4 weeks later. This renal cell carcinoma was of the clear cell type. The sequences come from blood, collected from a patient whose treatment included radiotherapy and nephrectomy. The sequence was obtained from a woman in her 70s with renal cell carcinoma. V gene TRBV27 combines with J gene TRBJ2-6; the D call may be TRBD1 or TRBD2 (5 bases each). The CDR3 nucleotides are TGTGCCAGCAGTTTATCGACGGGGACGGCTGGGGCCAACGTCCTGACTTTC. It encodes CASSLSTGTAGANVLTF.